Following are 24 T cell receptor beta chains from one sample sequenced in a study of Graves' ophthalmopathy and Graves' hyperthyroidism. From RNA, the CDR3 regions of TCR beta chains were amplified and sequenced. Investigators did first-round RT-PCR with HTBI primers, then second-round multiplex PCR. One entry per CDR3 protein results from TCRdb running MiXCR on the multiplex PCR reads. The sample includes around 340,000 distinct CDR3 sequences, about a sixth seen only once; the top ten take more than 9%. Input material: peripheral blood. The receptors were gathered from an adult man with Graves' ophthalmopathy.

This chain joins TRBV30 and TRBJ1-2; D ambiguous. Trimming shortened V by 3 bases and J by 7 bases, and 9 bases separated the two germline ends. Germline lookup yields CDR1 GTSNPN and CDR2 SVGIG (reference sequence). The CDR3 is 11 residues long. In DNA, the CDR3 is TGTGCCTGGAGCGACTCGGCTGGCTACACCTTC. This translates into CAWSDSAGYTF. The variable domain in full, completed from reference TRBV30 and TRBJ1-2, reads SQTIHQWPATLVQPVGSPLSLECTVEGTSNPNLYWYRQAAGRGLQLLFYSVGIGQISSEVPQNLSASRPQDRQFILSSKKLLLSDSGFYLCAWSDSAGYTFGSGTRLTVV.

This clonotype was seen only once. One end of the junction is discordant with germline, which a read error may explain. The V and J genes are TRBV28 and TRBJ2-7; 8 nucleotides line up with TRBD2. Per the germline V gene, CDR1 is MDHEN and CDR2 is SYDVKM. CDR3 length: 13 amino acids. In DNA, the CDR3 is TGTGCCAGTCGCACGGGGGGGTTTTACGAGCAGTCCTTC. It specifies CASRTGGFYEQSF.

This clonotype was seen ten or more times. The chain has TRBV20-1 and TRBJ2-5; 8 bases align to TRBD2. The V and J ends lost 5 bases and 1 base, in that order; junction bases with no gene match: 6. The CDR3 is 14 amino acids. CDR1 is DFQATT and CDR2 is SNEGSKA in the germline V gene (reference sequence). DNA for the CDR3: TGCAGTGCTTTAAGACTAGCGAGCCAAGAGACCCAGTACTTC. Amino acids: CSALRLASQETQYF.

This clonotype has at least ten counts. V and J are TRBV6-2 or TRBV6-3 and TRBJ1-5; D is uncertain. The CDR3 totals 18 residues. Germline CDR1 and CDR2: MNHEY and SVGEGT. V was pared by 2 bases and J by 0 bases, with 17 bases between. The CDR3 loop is CASSYGSKGRISNQPQHF. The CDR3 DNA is TGTGCCAGCAGTTACGGGTCCAAAGGACGGATTAGCAATCAGCCCCAGCATTTT.

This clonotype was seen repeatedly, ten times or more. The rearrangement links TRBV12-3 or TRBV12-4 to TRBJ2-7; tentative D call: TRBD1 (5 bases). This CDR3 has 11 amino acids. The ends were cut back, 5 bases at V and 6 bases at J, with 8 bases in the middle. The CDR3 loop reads CASSQGLEQYF. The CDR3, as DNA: TGTGCCAGCAGTCAGGGCCTCGAGCAGTACTTC.

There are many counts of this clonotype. CDR3 DNA: TGTGCCAGCTCCCTCGGCCCTCCTAGTAACTCCGAGCAGTACTTC. It specifies CASSLGPPSNSEQYF. V usage is TRBV18 and J usage is TRBJ2-7; no firm D call. The CDR3 runs 15 residues. The germline V gene has CDR1 KGHSH and CDR2 LQKENI. V was clipped by 6 bases and J by 6 bases, with 21 bases between them.

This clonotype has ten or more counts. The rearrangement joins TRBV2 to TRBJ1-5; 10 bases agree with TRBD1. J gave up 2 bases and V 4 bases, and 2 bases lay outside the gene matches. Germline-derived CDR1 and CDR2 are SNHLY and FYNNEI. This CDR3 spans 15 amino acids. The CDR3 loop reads CASSGDRGGNQPQHF. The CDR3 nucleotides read TGTGCCAGCAGTGGGGACAGGGGAGGCAATCAGCCCCAGCATTTT.

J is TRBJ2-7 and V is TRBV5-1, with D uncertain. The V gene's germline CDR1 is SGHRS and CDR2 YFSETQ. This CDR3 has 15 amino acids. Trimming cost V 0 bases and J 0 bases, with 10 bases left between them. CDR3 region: CASSLEPGSSYEQYF. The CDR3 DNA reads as TGCGCCAGCAGCTTGGAGCCAGGCAGCTCCTACGAGCAGTACTTC.

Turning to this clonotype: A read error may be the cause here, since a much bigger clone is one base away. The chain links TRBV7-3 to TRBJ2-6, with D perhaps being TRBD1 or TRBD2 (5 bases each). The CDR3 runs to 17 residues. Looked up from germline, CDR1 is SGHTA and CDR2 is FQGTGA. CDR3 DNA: TGTGCCAGCAGCCAAAGTGTCGGGATCTCTGGGGCCAGCGTCCTGACTTTC. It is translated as CASSQSVGISGASVLTF.

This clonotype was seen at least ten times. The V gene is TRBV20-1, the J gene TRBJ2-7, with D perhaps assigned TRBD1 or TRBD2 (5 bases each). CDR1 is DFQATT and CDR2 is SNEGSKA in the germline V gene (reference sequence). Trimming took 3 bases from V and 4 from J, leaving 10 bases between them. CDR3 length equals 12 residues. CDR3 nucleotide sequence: TGCAGTGCTAGTCATGAGGGGTACGAGCAGTACTTC. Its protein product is CSASHEGYEQYF.

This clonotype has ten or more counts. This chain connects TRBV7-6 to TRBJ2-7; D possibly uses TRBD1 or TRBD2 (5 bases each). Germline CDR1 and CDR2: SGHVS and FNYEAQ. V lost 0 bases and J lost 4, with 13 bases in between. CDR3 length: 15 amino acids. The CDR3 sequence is CASSLASGTGYEQYF. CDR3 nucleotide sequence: TGTGCCAGCAGCTTAGCTTCTGGGACGGGGTACGAGCAGTACTTC. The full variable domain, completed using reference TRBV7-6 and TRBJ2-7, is GAGVSQSPRYKVTKRGQDVALRCDPISGHVSLYWYRQALGQGPEFLTYFNYEAQQDKSGLPNDRFSAERPEGSISTLTIQRTEQRDSAMYRCASSLASGTGYEQYFGPGTRLTVT.

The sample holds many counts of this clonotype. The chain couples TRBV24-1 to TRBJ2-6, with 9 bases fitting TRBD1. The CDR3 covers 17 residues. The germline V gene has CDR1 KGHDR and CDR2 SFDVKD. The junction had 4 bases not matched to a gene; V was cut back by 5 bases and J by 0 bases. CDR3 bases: TGTGCCACCAGTGCGGGACAGGGTCACTCTGGGGCCAACGTCCTGACTTTC. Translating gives CATSAGQGHSGANVLTF.

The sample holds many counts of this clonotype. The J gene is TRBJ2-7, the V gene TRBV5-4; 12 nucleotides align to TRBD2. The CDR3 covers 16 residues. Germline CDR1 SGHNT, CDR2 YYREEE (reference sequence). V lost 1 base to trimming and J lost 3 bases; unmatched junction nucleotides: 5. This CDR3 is CASSLPTSGSHYEQYF. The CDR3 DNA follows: TGTGCCAGCAGCTTGCCGACTAGCGGGAGCCACTACGAGCAGTACTTC. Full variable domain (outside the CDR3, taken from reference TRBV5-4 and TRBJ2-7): ETGVTQSPTHLIKTRGQQVTLRCSSQSGHNTVSWYQQALGQGPQFIFQYYREEENGRGNFPPRFSGLQFPNYSSELNVNALELDDSALYLCASSLPTSGSHYEQYFGPGTRLTVT.

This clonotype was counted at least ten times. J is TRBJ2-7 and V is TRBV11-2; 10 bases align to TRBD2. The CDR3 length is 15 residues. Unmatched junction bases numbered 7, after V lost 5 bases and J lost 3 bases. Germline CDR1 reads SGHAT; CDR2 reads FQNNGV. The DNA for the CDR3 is TGTGCCAGCAGCCGAAGCGGGGGGGCCCACTACGAGCAGTACTTC. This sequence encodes CASSRSGGAHYEQYF.

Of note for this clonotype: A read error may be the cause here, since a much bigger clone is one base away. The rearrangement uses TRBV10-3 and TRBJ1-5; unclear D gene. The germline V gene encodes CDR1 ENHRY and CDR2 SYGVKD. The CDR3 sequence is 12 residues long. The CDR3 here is CASSFPGQPQHF. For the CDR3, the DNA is TGTGCCAGCAGTTTCCCGGGTCAGCCCCAGCATTTT.

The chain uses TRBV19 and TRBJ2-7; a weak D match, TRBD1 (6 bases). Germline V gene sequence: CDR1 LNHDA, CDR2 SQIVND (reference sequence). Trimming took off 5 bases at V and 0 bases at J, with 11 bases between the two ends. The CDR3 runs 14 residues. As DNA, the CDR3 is TGTGCCAGTAGTGACAGGACCCTCTCCTACGAGCAGTACTTC. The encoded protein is CASSDRTLSYEQYF.

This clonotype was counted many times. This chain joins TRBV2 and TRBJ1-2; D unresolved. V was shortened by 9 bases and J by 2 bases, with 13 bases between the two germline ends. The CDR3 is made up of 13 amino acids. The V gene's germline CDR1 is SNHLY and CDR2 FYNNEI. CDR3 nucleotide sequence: TGTGCCAGTATGCTGACGGAGAACTATGGCTACACCTTC. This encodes CASMLTENYGYTF.

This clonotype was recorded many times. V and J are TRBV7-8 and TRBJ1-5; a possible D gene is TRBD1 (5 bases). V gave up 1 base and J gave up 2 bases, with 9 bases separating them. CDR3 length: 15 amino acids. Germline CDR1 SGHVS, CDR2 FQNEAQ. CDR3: CASSLGEGGNQPQHF. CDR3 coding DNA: TGTGCCAGCAGCTTAGGGGAAGGGGGCAATCAGCCCCAGCATTTT.

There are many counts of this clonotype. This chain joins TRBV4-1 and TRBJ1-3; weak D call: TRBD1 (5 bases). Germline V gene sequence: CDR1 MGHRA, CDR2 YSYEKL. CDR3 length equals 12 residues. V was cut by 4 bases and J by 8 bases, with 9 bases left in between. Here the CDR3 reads CASSRGRDTIYF. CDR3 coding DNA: TGCGCCAGCAGCCGGGGGAGAGACACCATATATTTT.

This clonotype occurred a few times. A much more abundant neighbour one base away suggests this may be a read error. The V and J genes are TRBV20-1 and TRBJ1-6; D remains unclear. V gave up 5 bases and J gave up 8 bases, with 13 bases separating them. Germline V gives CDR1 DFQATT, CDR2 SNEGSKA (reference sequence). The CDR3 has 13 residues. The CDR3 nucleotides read TGCAGTGCTTCGACTAAAGCGGATTCACCCCTCCACTTT. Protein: CSASTKADSPLHF.

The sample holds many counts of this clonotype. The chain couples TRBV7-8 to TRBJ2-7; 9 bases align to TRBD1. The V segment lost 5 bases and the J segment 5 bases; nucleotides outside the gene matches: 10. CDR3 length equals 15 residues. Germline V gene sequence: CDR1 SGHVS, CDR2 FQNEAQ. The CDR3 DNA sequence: TGTGCCAGCAGCCCCCCCGGGACAGGGTTCAACGAGCAGTACTTC. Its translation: CASSPPGTGFNEQYF.

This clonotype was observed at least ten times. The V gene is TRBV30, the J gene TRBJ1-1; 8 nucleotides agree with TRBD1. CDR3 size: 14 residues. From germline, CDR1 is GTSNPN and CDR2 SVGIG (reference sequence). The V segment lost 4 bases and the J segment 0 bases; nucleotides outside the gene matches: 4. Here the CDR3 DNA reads TGTGCCTGGAAAAGACAGGGGATGAACACTGAAGCTTTCTTT. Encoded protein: CAWKRQGMNTEAFF. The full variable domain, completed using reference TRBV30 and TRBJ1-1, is SQTIHQWPATLVQPVGSPLSLECTVEGTSNPNLYWYRQAAGRGLQLLFYSVGIGQISSEVPQNLSASRPQDRQFILSSKKLLLSDSGFYLCAWKRQGMNTEAFFGQGTRLTVV.

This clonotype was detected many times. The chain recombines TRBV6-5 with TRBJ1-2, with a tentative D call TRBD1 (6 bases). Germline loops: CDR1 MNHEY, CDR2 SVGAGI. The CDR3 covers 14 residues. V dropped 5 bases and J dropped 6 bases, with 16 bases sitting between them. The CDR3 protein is CASSTRTVINGYTF. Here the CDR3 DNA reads TGTGCCAGCAGTACACGGACAGTAATAAATGGCTACACCTTC.

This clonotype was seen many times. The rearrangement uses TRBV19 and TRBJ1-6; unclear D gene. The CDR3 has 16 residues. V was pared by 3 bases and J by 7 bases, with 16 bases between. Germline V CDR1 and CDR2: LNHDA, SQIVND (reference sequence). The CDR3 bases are TGTGCCAGTAGTATTGGTAGCGACGGAGGAAATTCACCCCTCCACTTT. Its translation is CASSIGSDGGNSPLHF.